These 32 T cell receptor beta chains originate from one sample sequenced in a study of CD8+ T cells in alopecia areata. Following RNA extraction, reverse transcription yielded cDNA that acted as the sequencing template. Assay used: immunoSEQ multiplex PCR; TCRdb lists only in-frame clones, some missing. The table includes about 150,000 clones, about three fifths detected once. Source: CD4+ T cells sorted from blood, taken at week 0. The source of these receptors is a human donor with alopecia areata.

V gene TRBV13 combines with J gene TRBJ1-3; D is ambiguous. This CDR3 has 12 amino acids. Germline-derived CDR1 and CDR2 are PRHDT and FYEKMQ (reference sequence). Trimming cost V 6 bases and J 4 bases, with 7 bases left between them. The CDR3 nucleotides are TGTGCCAGCAGTACAGAAGGAAACACCATATATTTT. This translates into CASSTEGNTIYF.

This clone was counted once. This chain connects TRBV5-1 to TRBJ2-5; 9 bases agree with TRBD2. Germline V gives CDR1 SGHRS, CDR2 YFSETQ. The V and J ends lost 4 bases and 5 bases, in that order; junction bases with no gene match: 6. The CDR3 sequence is 14 residues long. This chain's CDR3 is CASSVATSGETQYF. As DNA, the CDR3 is TGCGCCAGCAGCGTTGCGACTAGCGGTGAGACCCAGTACTTC.

V is TRBV4-1 and J is TRBJ2-3; 9 bases are a match to TRBD2. Per the germline V gene, CDR1 is MGHRA and CDR2 is YSYEKL. V shed 3 bases, J shed 9 bases, and the junction held 7 bases outside the gene matches. The CDR3 is 14 residues long. CDR3 amino acids: CASSQTSGLATQYF. Written as DNA, the CDR3 is TGCGCCAGCAGCCAGACGAGCGGACTAGCGACGCAGTATTTT.

This clone was counted a few times. The chain joins TRBV9 to TRBJ2-7; 8 bases align to TRBD2. The V gene end was trimmed by 0 bases and the J gene end by 2 bases; junction bases not matched to a gene: 7. Germline V lookup: CDR1 SGDLS, CDR2 YYNGEE. The CDR3 is made up of 16 amino acids. The DNA of the CDR3 is TGTGCCAGCAGCGTAGGAAGCGGGGGCACAGCCTACGAGCAGTACTTC. This gives the protein CASSVGSGGTAYEQYF.

This clone was detected a few times. The CDR3 protein is CASSDVGTQETQYF. For the CDR3, the DNA is TGTGCCAGCAGTGACGTGGGAACCCAAGAGACCCAGTACTTC. The V and J genes are TRBV25-1 and TRBJ2-5; D gene uncertain. Per germline, CDR1 MGHDK and CDR2 SYGVNS. The CDR3 spans 14 residues. Trimming pared 3 bases from V and 1 base from J, leaving 9 bases between.

This clone was observed a handful of times. V usage is TRBV2 and J usage is TRBJ1-5; D unclear. Germline values: CDR1 SNHLY, CDR2 FYNNEI. Deletions cut 1 base from V and 7 bases from J, with 14 bases between. The CDR3 is 15 amino acids. The chain's CDR3 is CASSEEGFLGQPQHF. The DNA for the CDR3 is TGTGCCAGCAGTGAAGAAGGGTTCCTGGGCCAGCCCCAGCATTTT.

J is TRBJ1-2 and V is TRBV4-3, with 7 bases fitting TRBD1. The CDR3 contains 14 residues. With 3 bases clipped from V and 3 bases from J, the junction kept 4 bases outside the gene matches. Germline lookup yields CDR1 LGHNA and CDR2 YSLEER. The CDR3 region has the DNA TGCGCCAGCAGCCAGGAGACAGGGTACTATGGCTACACCTTC. It translates to CASSQETGYYGYTF.

The chain carries TRBV6-5 and TRBJ1-2; D is possibly TRBD1 (5 bases). From germline, CDR1 is MNHEY and CDR2 SVGAGI. The V gene lost 2 bases and the J gene lost 4 bases, with 5 bases spanning the gap. The CDR3 spans 12 residues. The CDR3 DNA reads TGTGCCAGCAGTTACGACAGCTATGGCTACACCTTC. It specifies CASSYDSYGYTF.

The rearrangement links TRBV2 to TRBJ2-2, with D possibly being TRBD1 (5 bases). Trimming took 2 bases from V and 0 from J, leaving 7 bases between them. The V gene's germline CDR1 is SNHLY and CDR2 FYNNEI. The CDR3 consists of 15 residues. The CDR3 bases are TGTGCCAGCAGTGAACAGGGAACGAACACCGGGGAGCTGTTTTTT. The encoded protein is CASSEQGTNTGELFF.

A few counts support this clone. The CDR3 sequence: CASSTQPRGTQYF. CDR3 nucleotide sequence: TGTGCCAGTAGTACCCAACCCAGGGGTACGCAGTATTTT. The rearrangement links TRBV19 to TRBJ2-3; perhaps TRBD1 as D (6 bases). CDR1 and CDR2 from the germline V gene are LNHDA and SQIVND (reference sequence). Trimming shortened V by 4 bases and J by 8 bases, and 13 bases separated the two germline ends. CDR3 length: 13 residues.

The CDR3 loop reads CASSLVAGNYNEQFF. CDR3 nucleotides: TGCGCCAGCAGCTTGGTAGCGGGGAACTACAATGAGCAGTTCTTC. The chain is built from TRBV5-1 and TRBJ2-1; TRBD2 matches 8 bases. The CDR3 is made up of 15 amino acids. Trimming took 0 bases from V and 3 from J; bases not matched to a gene: 2. Germline V gene sequence: CDR1 SGHRS, CDR2 YFSETQ.

This clone was counted at least ten times. CDR3 residues: CASSYLGNQPQHF. CDR3 nucleotide sequence: TGTGCCAGCAGTTATTTAGGGAATCAGCCCCAGCATTTT. V is TRBV6-6 and J is TRBJ1-5; D call uncertain. Trimming stripped 3 bases from V and 4 bases from J, with 7 bases between. The germline V gene has CDR1 MNHNY and CDR2 SVGAGI (reference sequence). The CDR3 sequence is 13 residues long.

This chain joins TRBV18 and TRBJ2-4; a weak D match, TRBD1 (6 bases). In germline, CDR1 is KGHSH, CDR2 LQKENI. The CDR3 runs 15 residues. The ends were cut back, 6 bases at V and 6 bases at J, with 18 bases in the middle. The CDR3 DNA sequence: TGTGCCAGCTCTTCAGAATCACAGGGTGGAAACATTCAGTACTTC. Encoded protein: CASSSESQGGNIQYF.

DNA of the CDR3: TGTGCCAGCAGACTAGCTTTATTTATGGCGGATACGCAGTATTTT. This sequence encodes CASRLALFMADTQYF. This chain links TRBV7-2 with TRBJ2-3; D possibly corresponds to TRBD2 (6 bases). The V and J ends lost 6 bases and 6 bases respectively, with 19 bases between them. Germline CDR1 SGHTA, CDR2 FQGNSA. The CDR3 is made up of 15 amino acids.

The chain has TRBV5-1 and TRBJ2-3; 13 bases line up with TRBD2. Germline V gene lookup returns CDR1 SGHRS and CDR2 YFSETQ. The CDR3 spans 17 residues. The V segment lost 4 bases and the J segment 4 bases; nucleotides outside the gene matches: 9. CDR3 DNA: TGCGCCAGCAGCCTCGGGACTAGCGGGAAAACGGCAGATACGCAGTATTTT. It translates to CASSLGTSGKTADTQYF.

The V call is TRBV5-6, the J call TRBJ1-6, with unresolved D. The CDR3 runs 14 residues. Germline values: CDR1 SGHDT, CDR2 YYEEEE. The ends were cut back, 4 bases at V and 9 bases at J, with 14 bases in the middle. CDR3 amino acids: CASSRGQAGSPLHF. The CDR3 DNA follows: TGTGCCAGCAGCCGCGGCCAGGCCGGTTCACCCCTCCACTTT.

The chain employs TRBV30 and TRBJ1-2; D is unresolved. CDR1 is GTSNPN and CDR2 is SVGIG in the germline V gene (reference sequence). V lost 6 bases and J lost 8, with 13 bases in between. The CDR3 has 11 amino acids. CDR3 protein: CACPRGGGYTF. CDR3 nucleotides: TGTGCCTGTCCTAGAGGTGGCGGCTACACCTTC.

In this sample, this clone turned up a few times. V usage is TRBV29-1 and J usage is TRBJ1-1; D is undetermined. Germline V lookup: CDR1 SQVTM, CDR2 ANQGSEA. Trimming removed 3 bases from V and 1 base from J, with 9 bases in between. The CDR3 covers 13 residues. The CDR3 loop is CSVEDTGNTEAFF. Here the CDR3 DNA reads TGCAGCGTTGAGGATACTGGGAACACTGAAGCTTTCTTT.

The V and J genes are TRBV29-1 and TRBJ1-1; tentative D call: TRBD1 (5 bases). Trimming stripped 7 bases from V and 1 base from J, with 7 bases between. CDR3 length: 11 residues. Germline V gene lookup returns CDR1 SQVTM and CDR2 ANQGSEA. CDR3 in DNA: TGCAGCGGGGGGAGGAACACTGAAGCTTTCTTT. It codes for CSGGRNTEAFF.

V and J are TRBV29-1 and TRBJ2-7; 7 nucleotides agree with TRBD1. The J segment lost 2 bases and the V segment lost 5 bases, leaving 6 bases of the junction unmatched. The CDR3 consists of 13 residues. Germline V gene data show CDR1 as SQVTM and CDR2 as ANQGSEA. CDR3 bases: TGCAGCGTTAAGGGGGCTCTGACCTACGAGCAGTACTTC. Encoded protein: CSVKGALTYEQYF.

This clone was picked up a small number of times. This chain links TRBV18 with TRBJ2-5, with TRBD1 identical over 12 bases. Trimming at V came to 4 bases and at J to 4 bases, leaving 7 bases not matched to a gene. Germline CDR1 is KGHSH and CDR2 is LQKENI. The length of the CDR3 is 16 residues. The CDR3: CASSQTGQGAGETQYF. The DNA for the CDR3 is TGTGCCAGCTCACAAACGGGACAGGGGGCCGGAGAGACCCAGTACTTC.

This clone appeared a few times. This sequence joins TRBV6-6 and TRBJ2-2; 7 positions match TRBD2. The length of the CDR3 is 13 residues. J was trimmed by 8 bases and V by 2 bases; bases with no gene match: 2. Looked up from germline, CDR1 is MNHNY and CDR2 is SVGAGI (reference sequence). The CDR3 nucleotides read TGTGCCAGCAGTTACAAGCGGGGAGGGGAGCTGTTTTTT. Protein product: CASSYKRGGELFF.

V gene TRBV2 combines with J gene TRBJ1-5; D is undetermined. Germline V CDR1 and CDR2: SNHLY, FYNNEI. V lost 3 bases and J lost 2, with 11 bases in between. The CDR3 sequence is 15 residues long. The CDR3 nucleotides are TGTGCCAGCAGTGACCCGATGAGTGGCAATCAGCCCCAGCATTTT. Protein sequence: CASSDPMSGNQPQHF.

This clone was found a few times. CDR3 sequence (DNA): TGTGCCTGGAGTGCCGACTACATAGATCAGCCCCAGCATTTT. Protein product: CAWSADYIDQPQHF. The rearrangement joins TRBV30 to TRBJ1-5; D gene ambiguous. Trimming left V 1 base short and J 5 bases short, with 12 bases between. This CDR3 region has 14 residues. CDR1 and CDR2 from the germline V gene are GTSNPN and SVGIG (reference sequence). Full variable domain (remainder filled in from reference TRBV30 and TRBJ1-5): SQTIHQWPATLVQPVGSPLSLECTVEGTSNPNLYWYRQAAGRGLQLLFYSVGIGQISSEVPQNLSASRPQDRQFILSSKKLLLSDSGFYLCAWSADYIDQPQHFGDGTRLSIL.

The V and J genes are TRBV5-6 and TRBJ1-1; 8 bases agree with TRBD1. The junction had 6 bases not matched to a gene; V was cut back by 4 bases and J by 4 bases. The CDR3 is 14 amino acids. Germline-derived CDR1 and CDR2 are SGHDT and YYEEEE. In DNA, the CDR3 is TGTGCCAGCAGCCTCCTCGACAGGGGCACTGAAGCTTTCTTT. Amino acid sequence: CASSLLDRGTEAFF. The whole variable domain, remainder taken from reference TRBV5-6 and TRBJ1-1, is DAGVTQSPTHLIKTRGQQVTLRCSPKSGHDTVSWYQQALGQGPQFIFQYYEEEERQRGNFPDRFSGHQFPNYSSELNVNALLLGDSALYLCASSLLDRGTEAFFGQGTRLTVV.

CDR3: CASSGVGLTQETQYF. CDR3 nucleotide sequence: TGTGCCAGCAGCGGAGTGGGCTTAACTCAAGAGACCCAGTACTTC. The V call is TRBV9, the J call TRBJ2-5; D gene uncertain. There are 15 residues in the CDR3. Germline V gene sequence: CDR1 SGDLS, CDR2 YYNGEE. V shed 3 bases and J shed 2 bases, with 14 bases lying between them.

This chain links TRBV7-2 with TRBJ2-5; D possibly corresponds to TRBD2 (5 bases). Trimming took 1 base from V and 5 from J, leaving 11 bases between them. Germline loops: CDR1 SGHTA, CDR2 FQGNSA. The CDR3 runs 14 residues. The CDR3 DNA reads TGTGCCAGCAGCTTAGTAGCTCGGAGGGAGACCCAGTACTTC. It translates to CASSLVARRETQYF.

This chain connects TRBV5-4 to TRBJ2-3; 13 bases match TRBD2. V gave up 3 bases and J gave up 5 bases; unmatched junction bases: 9. Germline CDR1 SGHNT, CDR2 YYREEE (reference sequence). The CDR3 has 17 amino acids. CDR3 bases: TGTGCCAGCAGCTCCCCTGGACTAGCGGGGGCGGTAGATACGCAGTATTTT. Translation gives CASSSPGLAGAVDTQYF.

V gene TRBV7-3 combines with J gene TRBJ2-3; D gene ambiguous. V lost 4 bases and J lost 2, with 4 bases in between. The CDR3 has 12 residues. CDR1 and CDR2 from the germline V gene are SGHTA and FQGTGA. CDR3 nucleotide sequence: TGTGCCAGCAGCTCTAACACAGATACGCAGTATTTT. This translates into CASSSNTDTQYF.

The chain uses TRBV6-5 and TRBJ2-1; no clear D. The CDR3 contains 11 residues. Trimming shortened V by 7 bases and J by 3 bases, and 4 bases separated the two germline ends. Germline V CDR1 and CDR2: MNHEY, SVGAGI. CDR3 in DNA: TGTGCCAGCACCCACTACAATGAGCAGTTCTTC. Protein sequence: CASTHYNEQFF.

The rearrangement uses TRBV4-1 and TRBJ1-5; tentative D call: TRBD1 (5 bases). Germline V gene sequence: CDR1 MGHRA, CDR2 YSYEKL. The CDR3 length is 17 residues. The V end was cut by 4 bases, the J end by 3 bases, with 19 bases between. The CDR3 loop reads CASSPRGWGVPNQPQHF. CDR3 bases: TGCGCCAGCAGCCCTCGTGGTTGGGGGGTCCCCAATCAGCCCCAGCATTTT.

The V gene is TRBV5-1, the J gene TRBJ2-1; 11 bases are shared with TRBD2. The ends lost 4 bases at V and 4 bases at J; junction bases unmatched: 7. This CDR3 region has 16 residues. The germline gives CDR1 SGHRS, CDR2 YFSETQ. The CDR3 DNA sequence: TGCGCCAGCAGCCCCCCCGGGACTAGCGGATACAATGAGCAGTTCTTC. Its protein product is CASSPPGTSGYNEQFF. The full variable domain, rest sourced from reference TRBV5-1 and TRBJ2-1, is KAGVTQTPRYLIKTRGQQVTLSCSPISGHRSVSWYQQTPGQGLQFLFEYFSETQRNKGNFPGRFSGRQFSNSRSEMNVSTLELGDSALYLCASSPPGTSGYNEQFFGPGTRLTVL.